This TCR beta chain derives from a study of control samples from healthy donors and cancer patients. In germline, CDR1 is MNHEY, CDR2 SVGAGI. V was shortened by 6 bases and J by 1 base, with 13 bases between the two germline ends. This CDR3 spans 15 amino acids. The table came from immunoSEQ multiplex PCR; TCRdb's copy has only in-frame clones and leaves some out. In the table there are about 34,000 clones, approximately 93% of which are singletons. The rearrangement joins TRBV6-5 to TRBJ1-5; D is perhaps TRBD1 (5 bases). This TCR derives from a man in his forties with colorectal cancer. The sample consisted of PBMCs. CDR3 DNA: TGTGCCAGCAGATCCCGTGGGGGAAGCAATCAGCCCCAGCATTTT. Protein: CASRSRGGSNQPQHF.